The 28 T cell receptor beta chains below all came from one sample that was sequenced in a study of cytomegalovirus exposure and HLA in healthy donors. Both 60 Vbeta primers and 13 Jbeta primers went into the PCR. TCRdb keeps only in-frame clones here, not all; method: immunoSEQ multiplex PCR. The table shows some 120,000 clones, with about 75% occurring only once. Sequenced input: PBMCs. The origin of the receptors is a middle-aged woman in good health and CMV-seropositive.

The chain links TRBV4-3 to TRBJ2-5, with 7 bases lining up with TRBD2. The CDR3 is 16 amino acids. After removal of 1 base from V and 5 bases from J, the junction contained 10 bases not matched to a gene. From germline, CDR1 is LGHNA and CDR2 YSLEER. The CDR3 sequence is CASSQVTPSGGETQYF. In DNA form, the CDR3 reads TGCGCCAGCAGCCAAGTGACCCCTAGCGGTGGGGAGACCCAGTACTTC.

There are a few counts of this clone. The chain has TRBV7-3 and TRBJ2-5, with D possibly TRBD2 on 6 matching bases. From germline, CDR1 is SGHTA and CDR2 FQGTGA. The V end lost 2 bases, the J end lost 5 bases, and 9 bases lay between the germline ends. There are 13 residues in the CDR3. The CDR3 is CASSLGSGETQYF. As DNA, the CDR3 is TGTGCCAGCAGCTTAGGGAGCGGGGAGACCCAGTACTTC.

CDR3 sequence (DNA): TGCGCCAGCAGCCACCCCGGTACTGAAGCTTTCTTT. This gives the protein CASSHPGTEAFF. The chain employs TRBV4-3 and TRBJ1-1; unclear D gene. This CDR3 region has 12 residues. The V and J ends lost 3 bases and 5 bases respectively, with 7 bases between them. Looked up from germline, CDR1 is LGHNA and CDR2 is YSLEER.

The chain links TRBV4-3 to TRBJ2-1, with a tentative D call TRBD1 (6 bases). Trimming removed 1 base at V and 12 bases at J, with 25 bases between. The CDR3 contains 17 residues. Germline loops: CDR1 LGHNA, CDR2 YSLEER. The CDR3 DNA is TGCGCCAGCAGCCAAGCCCGAGTGGGCTTTTCGGTACAGGGGCAGTTCTTC. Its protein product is CASSQARVGFSVQGQFF.

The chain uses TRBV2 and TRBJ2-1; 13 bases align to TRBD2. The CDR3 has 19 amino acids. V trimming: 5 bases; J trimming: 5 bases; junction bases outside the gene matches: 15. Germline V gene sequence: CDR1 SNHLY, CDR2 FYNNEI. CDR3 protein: CASSHRGLAGVRSNNEQFF. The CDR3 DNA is TGTGCCAGCAGTCATCGAGGACTAGCGGGAGTTAGGTCCAACAATGAGCAGTTCTTC. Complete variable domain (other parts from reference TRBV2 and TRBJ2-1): EPEVTQTPSHQVTQMGQEVILRCVPISNHLYFYWYRQILGQKVEFLVSFYNNEISEKSEIFDDQFSVERPDGSNFTLKIRSTKLEDSAMYFCASSHRGLAGVRSNNEQFFGPGTRLTVL.

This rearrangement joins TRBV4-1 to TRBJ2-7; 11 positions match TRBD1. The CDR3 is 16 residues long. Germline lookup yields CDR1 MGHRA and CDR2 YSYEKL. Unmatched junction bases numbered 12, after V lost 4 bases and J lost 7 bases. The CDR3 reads CASSRYWGQGDEEQYF. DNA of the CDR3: TGCGCCAGCAGCCGCTATTGGGGACAGGGGGATGAGGAGCAGTACTTC.

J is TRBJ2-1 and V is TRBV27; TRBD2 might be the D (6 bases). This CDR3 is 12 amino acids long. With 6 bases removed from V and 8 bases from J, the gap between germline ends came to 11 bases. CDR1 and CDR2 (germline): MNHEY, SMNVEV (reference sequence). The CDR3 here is CASRSRRDEQFF. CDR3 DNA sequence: TGTGCCAGCAGGTCCCGGAGGGATGAGCAGTTCTTC.

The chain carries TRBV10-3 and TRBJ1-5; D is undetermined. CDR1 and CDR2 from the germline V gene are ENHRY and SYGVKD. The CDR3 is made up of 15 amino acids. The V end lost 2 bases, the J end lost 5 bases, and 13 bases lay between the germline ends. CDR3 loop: CAISEKAERDQPQHF. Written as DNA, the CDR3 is TGTGCCATCAGTGAGAAGGCCGAGCGTGATCAGCCCCAGCATTTT.

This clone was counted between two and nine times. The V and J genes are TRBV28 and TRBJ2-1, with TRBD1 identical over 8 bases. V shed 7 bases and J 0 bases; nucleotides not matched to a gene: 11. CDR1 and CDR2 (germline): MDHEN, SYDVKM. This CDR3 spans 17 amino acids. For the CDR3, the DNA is TGTGCCAGCAACCCACCCCCGGGACAGGACTCCTACAATGAGCAGTTCTTC. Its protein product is CASNPPPGQDSYNEQFF. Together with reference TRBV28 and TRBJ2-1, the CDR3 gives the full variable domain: DVKVTQSSRYLVKRTGEKVFLECVQDMDHENMFWYRQDPGLGLRLIYFSYDVKMKEKGDIPEGYSVSREKKERFSLILESASTNQTSMYLCASNPPPGQDSYNEQFFGPGTRLTVL.

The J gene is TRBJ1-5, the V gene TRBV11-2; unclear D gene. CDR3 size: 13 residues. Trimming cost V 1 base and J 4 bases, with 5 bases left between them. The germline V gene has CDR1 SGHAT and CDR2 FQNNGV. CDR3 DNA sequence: TGTGCCAGCAGCTTAGGTACTAATCAGCCCCAGCATTTT. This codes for CASSLGTNQPQHF.

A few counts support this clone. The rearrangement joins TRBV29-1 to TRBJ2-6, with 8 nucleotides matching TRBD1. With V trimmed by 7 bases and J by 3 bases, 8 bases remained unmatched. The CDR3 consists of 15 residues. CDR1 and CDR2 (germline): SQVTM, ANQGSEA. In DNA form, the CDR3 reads TGCAGCGGAGGAAGACAGGGGCATGGGGCCAACGTCCTGACTTTC. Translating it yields CSGGRQGHGANVLTF.

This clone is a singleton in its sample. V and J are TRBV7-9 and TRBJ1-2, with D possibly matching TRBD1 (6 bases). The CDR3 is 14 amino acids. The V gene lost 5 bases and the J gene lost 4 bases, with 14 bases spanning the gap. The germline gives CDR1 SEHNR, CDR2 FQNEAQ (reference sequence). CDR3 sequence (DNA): TGTGCCAGCAGCAAAGGTGGGGGCTTCTATGGCTACACCTTC. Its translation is CASSKGGGFYGYTF.

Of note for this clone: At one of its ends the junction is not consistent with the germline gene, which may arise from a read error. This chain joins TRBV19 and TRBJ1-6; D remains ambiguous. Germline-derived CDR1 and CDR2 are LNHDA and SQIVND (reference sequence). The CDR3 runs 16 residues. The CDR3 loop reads CASTPGGRSCNSPLHF. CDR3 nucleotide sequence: TGTGCCAGTACGCCGGGAGGTCGGTCCTGTAATTCACCCCTCCACTTT. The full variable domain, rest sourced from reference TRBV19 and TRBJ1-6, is DGGITQSPKYLFRKEGQNVTLSCEQNLNHDAMYWYRQDPGQGLRLIYYSQIVNDFQKGDIAEGYSVSREKKESFPLTVTSAQKNPTAFYLCASTPGGRSCNSPLHFGNGTRLTVT.

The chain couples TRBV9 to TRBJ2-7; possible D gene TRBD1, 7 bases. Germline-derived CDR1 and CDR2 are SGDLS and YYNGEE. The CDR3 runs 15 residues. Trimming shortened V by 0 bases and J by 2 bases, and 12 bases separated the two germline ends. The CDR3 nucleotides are TGTGCCAGCAGCGTAGGGACAGGACTAACCTACGAGCAGTACTTC. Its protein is CASSVGTGLTYEQYF.

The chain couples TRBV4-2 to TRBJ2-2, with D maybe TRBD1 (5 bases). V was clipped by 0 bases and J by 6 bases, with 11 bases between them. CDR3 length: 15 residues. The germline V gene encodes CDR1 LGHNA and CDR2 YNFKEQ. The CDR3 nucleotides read TGTGCCAGCAGCCAAGAATCAGGGCGCGCCGGGGAGCTGTTTTTT. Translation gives CASSQESGRAGELFF.

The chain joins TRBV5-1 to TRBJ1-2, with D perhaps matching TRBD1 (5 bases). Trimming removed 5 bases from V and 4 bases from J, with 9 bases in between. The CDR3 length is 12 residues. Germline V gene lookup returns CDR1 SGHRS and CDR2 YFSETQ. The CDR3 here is CASRPDSYGYTF. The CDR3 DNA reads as TGCGCCAGCAGACCCGACAGCTATGGCTACACCTTC.

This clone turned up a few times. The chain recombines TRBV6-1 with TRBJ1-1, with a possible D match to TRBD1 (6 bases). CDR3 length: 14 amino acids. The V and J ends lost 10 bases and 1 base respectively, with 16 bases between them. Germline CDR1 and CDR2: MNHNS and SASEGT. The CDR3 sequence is CATRGGRGNTEAFF. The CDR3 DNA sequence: TGTGCCACGCGGGGGGGCAGGGGGAACACTGAAGCTTTCTTT.

The CDR3 region is CASSPRTSNYGYTF. For the CDR3, the DNA is TGTGCCAGCAGCCCGCGGACATCAAACTATGGCTACACCTTC. The genes are TRBV7-9 and TRBJ1-2; possible D gene TRBD1, 5 bases. This CDR3 region has 14 residues. The germline V gene has CDR1 SEHNR and CDR2 FQNEAQ (reference sequence). Trimming stripped 5 bases from V and 2 bases from J, with 12 bases between.

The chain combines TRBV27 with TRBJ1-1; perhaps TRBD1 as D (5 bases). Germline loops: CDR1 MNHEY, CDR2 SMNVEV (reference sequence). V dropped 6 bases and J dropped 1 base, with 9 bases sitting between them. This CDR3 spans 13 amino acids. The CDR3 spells CASSYGGNTEAFF. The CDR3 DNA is TGTGCCAGCAGCTACGGGGGGAACACTGAAGCTTTCTTT.

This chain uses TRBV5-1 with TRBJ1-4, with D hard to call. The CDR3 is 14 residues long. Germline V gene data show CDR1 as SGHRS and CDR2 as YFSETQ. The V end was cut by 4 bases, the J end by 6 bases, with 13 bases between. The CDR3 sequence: CASSPVGVDEKLFF. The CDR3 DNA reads TGCGCCAGCAGCCCAGTCGGGGTCGATGAAAAACTGTTTTTT.

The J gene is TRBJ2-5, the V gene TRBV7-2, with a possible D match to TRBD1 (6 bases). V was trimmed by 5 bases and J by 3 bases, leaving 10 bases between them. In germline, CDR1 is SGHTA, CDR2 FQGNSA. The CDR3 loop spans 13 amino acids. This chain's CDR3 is CASSPRTEETQYF. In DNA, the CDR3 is TGTGCCAGCAGCCCAAGGACAGAAGAGACCCAGTACTTC.

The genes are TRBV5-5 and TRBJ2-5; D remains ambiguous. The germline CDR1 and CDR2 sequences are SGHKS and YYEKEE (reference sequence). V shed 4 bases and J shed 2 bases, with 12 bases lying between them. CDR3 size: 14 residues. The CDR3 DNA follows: TGTGCCAGCAGCCCTGTGAGAGGTCAAGAGACCCAGTACTTC. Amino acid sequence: CASSPVRGQETQYF.

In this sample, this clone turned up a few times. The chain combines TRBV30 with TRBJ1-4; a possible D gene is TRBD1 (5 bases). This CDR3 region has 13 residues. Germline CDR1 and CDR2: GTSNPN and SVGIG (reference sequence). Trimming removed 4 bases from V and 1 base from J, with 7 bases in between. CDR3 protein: CAWTRGTNEKLFF. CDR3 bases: TGTGCCTGGACAAGGGGAACTAATGAAAAACTGTTTTTT.

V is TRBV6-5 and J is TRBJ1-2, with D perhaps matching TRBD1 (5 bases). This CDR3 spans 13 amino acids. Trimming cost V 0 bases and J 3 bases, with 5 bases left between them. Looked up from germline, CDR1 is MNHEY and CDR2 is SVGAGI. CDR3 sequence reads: CASSYSTDYGYTF. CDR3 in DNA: TGTGCCAGCAGTTACTCGACAGACTATGGCTACACCTTC.

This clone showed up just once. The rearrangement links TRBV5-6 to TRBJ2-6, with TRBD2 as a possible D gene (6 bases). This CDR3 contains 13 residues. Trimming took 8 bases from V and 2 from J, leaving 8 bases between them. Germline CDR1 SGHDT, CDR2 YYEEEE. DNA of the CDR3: TGTGCCAGTAGGGAGGCTGGGGCCAACGTCCTGACTTTC. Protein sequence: CASREAGANVLTF.

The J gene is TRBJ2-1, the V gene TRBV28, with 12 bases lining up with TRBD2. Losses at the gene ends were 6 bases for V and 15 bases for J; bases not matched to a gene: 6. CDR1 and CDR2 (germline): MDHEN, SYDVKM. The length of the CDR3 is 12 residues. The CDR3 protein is CASSSSGRDPFF. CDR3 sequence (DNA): TGTGCCAGCAGCTCTAGCGGGAGGGATCCGTTCTTC.

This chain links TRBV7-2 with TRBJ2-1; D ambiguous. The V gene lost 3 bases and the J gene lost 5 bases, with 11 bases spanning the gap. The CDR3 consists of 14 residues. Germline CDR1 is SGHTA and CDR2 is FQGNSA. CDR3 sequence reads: CASSFHLENNEQFF. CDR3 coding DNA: TGTGCCAGCAGCTTCCACTTAGAGAACAATGAGCAGTTCTTC.

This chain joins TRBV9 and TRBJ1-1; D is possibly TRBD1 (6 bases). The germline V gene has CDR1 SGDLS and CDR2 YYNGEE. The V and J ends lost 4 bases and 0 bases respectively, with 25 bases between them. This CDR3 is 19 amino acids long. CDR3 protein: CASSIASVPGQLLNTEAFF. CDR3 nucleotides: TGTGCCAGCAGCATCGCCTCCGTACCGGGACAATTGTTGAACACTGAAGCTTTCTTT.